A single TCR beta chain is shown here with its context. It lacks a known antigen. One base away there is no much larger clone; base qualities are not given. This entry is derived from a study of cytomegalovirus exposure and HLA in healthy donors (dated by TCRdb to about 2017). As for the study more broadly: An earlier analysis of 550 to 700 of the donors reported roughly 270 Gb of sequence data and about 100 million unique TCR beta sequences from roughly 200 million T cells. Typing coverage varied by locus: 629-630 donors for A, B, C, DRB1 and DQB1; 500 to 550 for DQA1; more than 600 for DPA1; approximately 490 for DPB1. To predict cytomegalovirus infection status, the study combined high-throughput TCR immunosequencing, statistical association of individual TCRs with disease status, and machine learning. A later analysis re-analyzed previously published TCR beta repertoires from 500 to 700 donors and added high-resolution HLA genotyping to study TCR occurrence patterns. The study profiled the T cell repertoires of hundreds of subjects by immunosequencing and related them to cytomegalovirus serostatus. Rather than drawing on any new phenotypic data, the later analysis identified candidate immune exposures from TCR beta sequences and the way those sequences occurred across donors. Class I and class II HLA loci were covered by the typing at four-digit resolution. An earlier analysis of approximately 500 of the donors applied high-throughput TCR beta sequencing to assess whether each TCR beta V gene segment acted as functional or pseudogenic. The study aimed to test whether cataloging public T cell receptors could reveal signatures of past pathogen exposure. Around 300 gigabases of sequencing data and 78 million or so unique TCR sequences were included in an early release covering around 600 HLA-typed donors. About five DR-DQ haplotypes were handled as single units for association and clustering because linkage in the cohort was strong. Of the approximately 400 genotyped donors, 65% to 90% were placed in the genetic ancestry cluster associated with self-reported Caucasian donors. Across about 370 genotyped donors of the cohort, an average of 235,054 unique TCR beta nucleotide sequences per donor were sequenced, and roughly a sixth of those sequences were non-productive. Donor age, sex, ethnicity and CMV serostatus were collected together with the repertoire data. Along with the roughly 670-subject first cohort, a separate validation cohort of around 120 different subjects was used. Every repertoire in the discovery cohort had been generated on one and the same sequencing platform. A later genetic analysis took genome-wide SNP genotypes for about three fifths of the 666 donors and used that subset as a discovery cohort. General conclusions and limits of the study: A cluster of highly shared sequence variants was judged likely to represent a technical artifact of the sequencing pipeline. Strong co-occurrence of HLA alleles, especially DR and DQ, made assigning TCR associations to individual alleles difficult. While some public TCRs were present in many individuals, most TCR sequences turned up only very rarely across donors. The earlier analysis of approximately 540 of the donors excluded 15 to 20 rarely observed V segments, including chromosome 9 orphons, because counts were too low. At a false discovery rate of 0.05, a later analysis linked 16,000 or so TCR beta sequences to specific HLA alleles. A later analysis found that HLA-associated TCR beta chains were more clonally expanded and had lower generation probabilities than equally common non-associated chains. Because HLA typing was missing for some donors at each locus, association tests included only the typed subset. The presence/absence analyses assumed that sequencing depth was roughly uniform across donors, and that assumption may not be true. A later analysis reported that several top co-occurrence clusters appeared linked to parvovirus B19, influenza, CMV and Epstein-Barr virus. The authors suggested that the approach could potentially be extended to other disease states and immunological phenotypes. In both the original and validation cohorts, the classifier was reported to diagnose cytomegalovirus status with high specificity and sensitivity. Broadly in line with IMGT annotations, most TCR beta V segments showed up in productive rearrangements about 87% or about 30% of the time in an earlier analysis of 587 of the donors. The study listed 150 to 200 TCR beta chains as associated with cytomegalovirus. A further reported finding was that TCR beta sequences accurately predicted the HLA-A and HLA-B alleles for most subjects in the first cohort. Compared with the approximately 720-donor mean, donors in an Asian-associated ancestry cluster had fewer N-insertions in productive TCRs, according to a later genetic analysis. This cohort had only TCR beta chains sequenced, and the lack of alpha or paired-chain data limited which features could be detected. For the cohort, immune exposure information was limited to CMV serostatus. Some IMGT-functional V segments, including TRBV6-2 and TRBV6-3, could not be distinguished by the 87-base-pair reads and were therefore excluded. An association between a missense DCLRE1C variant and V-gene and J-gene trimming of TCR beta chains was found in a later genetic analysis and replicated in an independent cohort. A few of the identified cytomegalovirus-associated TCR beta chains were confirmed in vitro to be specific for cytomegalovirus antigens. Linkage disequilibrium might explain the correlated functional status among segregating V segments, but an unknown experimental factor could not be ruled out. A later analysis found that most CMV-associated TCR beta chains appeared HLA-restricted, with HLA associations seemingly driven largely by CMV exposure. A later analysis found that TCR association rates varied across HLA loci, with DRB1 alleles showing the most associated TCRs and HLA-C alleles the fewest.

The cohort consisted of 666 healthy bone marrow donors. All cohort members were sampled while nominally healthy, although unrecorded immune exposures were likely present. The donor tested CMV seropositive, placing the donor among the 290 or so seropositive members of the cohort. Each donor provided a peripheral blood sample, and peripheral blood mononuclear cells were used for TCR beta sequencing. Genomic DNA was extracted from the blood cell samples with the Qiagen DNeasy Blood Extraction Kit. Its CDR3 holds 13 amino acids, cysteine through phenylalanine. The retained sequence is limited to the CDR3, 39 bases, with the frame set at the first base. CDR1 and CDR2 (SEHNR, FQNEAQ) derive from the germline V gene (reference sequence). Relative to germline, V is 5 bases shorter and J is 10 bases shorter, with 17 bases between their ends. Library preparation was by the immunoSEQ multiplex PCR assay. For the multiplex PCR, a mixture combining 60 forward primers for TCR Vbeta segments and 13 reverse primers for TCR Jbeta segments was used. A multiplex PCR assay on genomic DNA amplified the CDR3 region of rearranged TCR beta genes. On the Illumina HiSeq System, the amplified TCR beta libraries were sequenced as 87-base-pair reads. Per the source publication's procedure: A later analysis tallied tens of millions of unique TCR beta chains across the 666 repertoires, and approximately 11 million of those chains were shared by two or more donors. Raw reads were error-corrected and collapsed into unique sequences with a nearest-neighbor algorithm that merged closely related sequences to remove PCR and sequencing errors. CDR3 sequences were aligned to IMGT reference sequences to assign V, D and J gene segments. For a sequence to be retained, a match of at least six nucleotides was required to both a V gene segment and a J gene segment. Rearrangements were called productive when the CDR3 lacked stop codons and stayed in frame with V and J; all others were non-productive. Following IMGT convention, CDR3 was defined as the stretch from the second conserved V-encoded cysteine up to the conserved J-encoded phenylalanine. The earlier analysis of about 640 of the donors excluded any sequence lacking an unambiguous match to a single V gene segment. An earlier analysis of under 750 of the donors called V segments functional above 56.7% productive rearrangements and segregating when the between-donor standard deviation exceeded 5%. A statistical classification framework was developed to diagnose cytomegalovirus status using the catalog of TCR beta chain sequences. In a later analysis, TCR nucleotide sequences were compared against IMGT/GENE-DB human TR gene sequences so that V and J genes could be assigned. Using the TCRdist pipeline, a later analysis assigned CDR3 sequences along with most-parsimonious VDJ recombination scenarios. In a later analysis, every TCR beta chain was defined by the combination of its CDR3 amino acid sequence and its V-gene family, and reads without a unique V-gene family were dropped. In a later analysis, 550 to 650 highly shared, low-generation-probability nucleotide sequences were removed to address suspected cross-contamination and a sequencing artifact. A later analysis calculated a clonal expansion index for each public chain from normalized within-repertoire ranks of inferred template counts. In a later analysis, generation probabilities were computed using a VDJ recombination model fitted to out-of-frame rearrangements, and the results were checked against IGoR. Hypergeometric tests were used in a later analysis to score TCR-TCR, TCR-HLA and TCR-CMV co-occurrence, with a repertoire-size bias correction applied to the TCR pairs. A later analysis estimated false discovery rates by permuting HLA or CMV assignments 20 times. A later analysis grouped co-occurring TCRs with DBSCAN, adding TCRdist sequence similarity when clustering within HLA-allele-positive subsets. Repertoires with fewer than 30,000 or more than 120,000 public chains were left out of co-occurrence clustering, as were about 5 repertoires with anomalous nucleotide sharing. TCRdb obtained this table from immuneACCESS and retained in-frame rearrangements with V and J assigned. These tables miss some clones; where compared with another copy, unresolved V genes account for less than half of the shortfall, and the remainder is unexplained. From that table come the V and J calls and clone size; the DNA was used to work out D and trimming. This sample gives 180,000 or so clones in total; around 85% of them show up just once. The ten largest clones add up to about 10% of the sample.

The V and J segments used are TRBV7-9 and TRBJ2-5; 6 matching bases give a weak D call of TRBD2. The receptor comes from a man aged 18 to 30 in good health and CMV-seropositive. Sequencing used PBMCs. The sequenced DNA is TGTGCCAGCAGCACCCGGGACTCCCGCCTCCAGTACTTC. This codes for CASSTRDSRLQYF. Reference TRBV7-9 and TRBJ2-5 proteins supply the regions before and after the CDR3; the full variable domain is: DTGVSQNPRHKITKRGQNVTFRCDPISEHNRLYWYRQTLGQGPEFLTYFQNEAQLEKSRLLSDRFSAERPKGSFSTLEIQRTEQGDSAMYLCASSTRDSRLQYFGPGTRLLVL.